Listed here are 18 T cell receptor beta chains from one sample, sequenced in a study of blood T cell repertoires in COVID-19. The method was immunoSEQ multiplex PCR; TCRdb's version includes in-frame clones alone and lacks a portion of them. The sample contains 300,000 to 350,000 clones, 89% of which appear only once. Sequences were obtained from PBMCs or T cells enriched from blood (not recorded which). These receptors all come from a woman in her twenties or thirties who had recovered from COVID-19.

The rearrangement uses TRBV11-2 and TRBJ2-1; unclear D gene. Trimming cost V 1 base and J 4 bases, with 8 bases left between them. This CDR3 has 14 amino acids. Germline CDR1 and CDR2: SGHAT and FQNNGV. As DNA, the CDR3 is TGTGCCAGCAGCTTAGCTTCCGGGTACAATGAGCAGTTCTTC. The encoded protein is CASSLASGYNEQFF.

The chain joins TRBV11-2 to TRBJ1-2; D not resolved. Germline loops: CDR1 SGHAT, CDR2 FQNNGV. V lost 4 bases and J lost 0, with 6 bases in between. This CDR3 is built from 13 residues. CDR3 DNA: TGTGCCAGCAGCTCCGGAGCTAACTATGGCTACACCTTC. It is translated as CASSSGANYGYTF.

This clone showed up just a few times. The chain combines TRBV4-3 with TRBJ1-3, with no clear D. Trimming stripped 3 bases from V and 4 bases from J, with 19 bases between. Per the germline V gene, CDR1 is LGHNA and CDR2 is YSLEER. The length of the CDR3 is 17 residues. Written as DNA, the CDR3 is TGCGCCAGCAGCCATCCGATCCCGGGGTCGAGAGGAAACACCATATATTTT. Its protein product is CASSHPIPGSRGNTIYF.

V and J are TRBV2 and TRBJ1-3; D is uncertain. The CDR3 has 16 amino acids. Trimming took 7 bases from V and 0 from J, leaving 16 bases between them. Germline CDR1 and CDR2: SNHLY and FYNNEI. DNA for the CDR3: TGTGCCAGCAAGAGAGGTGGCCCCCCCTCTGGAAACACCATATATTTT. This translates into CASKRGGPPSGNTIYF.

The chain joins TRBV3-1 (or the pseudogene TRBV3-2) to TRBJ2-1, with TRBD1 matching 11 bases. This CDR3 is 17 amino acids long. The ends lost 1 base at V and 6 bases at J; junction bases unmatched: 8. Germline V lookup: CDR1 LGHDT, CDR2 YNNKEL (reference sequence). The CDR3 is CASSQVLLGQGVNEQFF. The CDR3, as DNA: TGTGCCAGCAGCCAAGTTCTTCTGGGACAGGGGGTCAATGAGCAGTTCTTC.

This rearrangement joins TRBV28 to TRBJ1-1, with D possibly matching TRBD1 (5 bases). CDR1 is MDHEN, CDR2 SYDVKM, per germline. Between the trimmed V and J ends, which lost 8 bases and 6 bases, there was a span of 25 bases. There are 16 residues in the CDR3. CDR3 sequence: CASRSRRGERRPEAFF. As DNA, the CDR3 is TGTGCCAGCCGGTCCCGCCGGGGGGAACGTAGGCCTGAAGCTTTCTTT.

V is TRBV24-1 and J is TRBJ1-2, with 11 bases fitting TRBD1. V lost 4 bases, J lost 6 bases, and 6 bases stayed unmatched. Germline values: CDR1 KGHDR, CDR2 SFDVKD. The CDR3 extends over 15 amino acids. The CDR3 region has the DNA TGTGCCACCAGTGACTCGGGACAGGGGGTGAATGGCTACACCTTC. The encoded protein is CATSDSGQGVNGYTF.

The V and J genes are TRBV6-5 and TRBJ1-2, with 9 bases aligning to TRBD1. Per the germline V gene, CDR1 is MNHEY and CDR2 is SVGAGI. The CDR3 runs to 15 residues. Losses at the gene ends were 5 bases for V and 3 bases for J; bases not matched to a gene: 7. As DNA, the CDR3 is TGTGCCAGCAGTCCGGGACAGGGTCTATACTATGGCTACACCTTC. Translation: CASSPGQGLYYGYTF.

V usage is TRBV9 and J usage is TRBJ1-2, with D perhaps matching TRBD1 (5 bases). From germline, CDR1 is SGDLS and CDR2 YYNGEE. This CDR3 comprises 12 residues. The ends were cut back, 3 bases at V and 7 bases at J, with 10 bases in the middle. The CDR3 is CASSATVGGYTF. The CDR3 DNA reads TGTGCCAGCAGCGCGACAGTCGGTGGCTACACCTTC.

The chain links TRBV28 to TRBJ1-5; no clear D. CDR3 length: 13 residues. Germline V gene data show CDR1 as MDHEN and CDR2 as SYDVKM. The V end lost 7 bases, the J end lost 0 bases, and 7 bases lay between the germline ends. The CDR3 DNA reads TGTGCCAGCACCCTTAATAGCAATCAGCCCCAGCATTTT. It codes for CASTLNSNQPQHF.

This clone was seen only a few times. The chain couples TRBV29-1 to TRBJ2-7, with D unresolved. Between the trimmed V and J ends, which lost 5 bases and 2 bases, there was a span of 13 bases. CDR1 is SQVTM and CDR2 is ANQGSEA in the germline V gene. This CDR3 contains 13 residues. CDR3: CSVKRGGTYEQYF. Written as DNA, the CDR3 is TGCAGCGTTAAGCGTGGCGGTACCTACGAGCAGTACTTC.

This clone was picked up one time. V and J are TRBV5-1 and TRBJ2-1; a possible D gene is TRBD1 (5 bases). V was shortened by 2 bases and J by 7 bases, with 13 bases between the two germline ends. The CDR3 runs to 14 residues. CDR1 is SGHRS and CDR2 is YFSETQ in the germline V gene. The CDR3 coding sequence is TGCGCCAGCAGCTTCAACCAGGGAACAAATGAGCAGTTCTTC. It encodes CASSFNQGTNEQFF.

J is TRBJ2-1 and V is TRBV11-3, with 10 bases lining up with TRBD2. The CDR3 contains 18 residues. CDR1 is SGHNT and CDR2 is YENEEA in the germline V gene. Germline trimming cut 5 bases from V and 8 bases from J; bases unmatched to any gene: 18. This chain's CDR3 is CASSPRSFLAGARDEQFF. As DNA, the CDR3 is TGTGCCAGCAGCCCCCGATCATTCCTAGCGGGAGCTAGGGATGAGCAGTTCTTC.

The chain has TRBV30 and TRBJ1-2; TRBD1 might be the D (5 bases). CDR3 length equals 12 residues. Germline assignment: CDR1 GTSNPN and CDR2 SVGIG (reference sequence). The V end lost 3 bases, the J end lost 8 bases, and 13 bases lay between the germline ends. The CDR3 protein is CAWRNRMRGYTF. CDR3 DNA sequence: TGTGCCTGGAGAAACAGGATGCGGGGCTACACCTTC.

The rearrangement uses TRBV7-9 and TRBJ2-1; D not resolved. V gave up 3 bases and J gave up 6 bases, with 15 bases separating them. CDR1 is SEHNR and CDR2 is FQNEAQ in the germline V gene (reference sequence). The CDR3 covers 15 residues. CDR3 nucleotides: TGTGCCAGCAGCTTTTGGCCCCTTCCCTCCAATGAGCAGTTCTTC. Its translation is CASSFWPLPSNEQFF.

The count of this clone is one. J is TRBJ2-7 and V is TRBV20-1; a possible D gene is TRBD2 (6 bases). CDR1 is DFQATT and CDR2 is SNEGSKA in the germline V gene (reference sequence). This CDR3 is built from 11 residues. The ends were cut back, 5 bases at V and 5 bases at J, with 10 bases in the middle. For the CDR3, the DNA is TGCAGTGCTCGGGGGTCGCACGAGCAGTACTTC. It specifies CSARGSHEQYF.

The chain employs TRBV10-3 and TRBJ2-6; D is uncertain. With 4 bases removed from V and 1 base from J, the gap between germline ends came to 14 bases. This CDR3 spans 17 amino acids. Germline V gene data show CDR1 as ENHRY and CDR2 as SYGVKD. For the CDR3, the DNA is TGTGCCATCAGTGTAGGTTCGTCAGGTTCTGGGGCCAACGTCCTGACTTTC. Translation gives CAISVGSSGSGANVLTF.

J is TRBJ1-3 and V is TRBV4-3; D may be TRBD1 (6 bases). Trimming stripped 2 bases from V and 0 bases from J, with 20 bases between. The CDR3 is 19 residues long. The germline V gene has CDR1 LGHNA and CDR2 YSLEER. The CDR3, as DNA: TGCGCCAGCAGCCAAAGGACAGTTTTACAGAGATTCTCTGGAAACACCATATATTTT. Protein sequence: CASSQRTVLQRFSGNTIYF.